A single T cell receptor beta chain is shown here with its context. The antigen is not known. The sample belongs to a study of cytomegalovirus exposure and HLA in healthy donors. Germline V gene lookup returns CDR1 SQVTM and CDR2 ANQGSEA. Deletions cut 7 bases from V and 3 bases from J, with 12 bases between. This CDR3 contains 12 residues. Whole-study findings and limits: Rare TCR sequences predominated, though certain public TCRs were found in many donors.

The method was immunoSEQ multiplex PCR; TCRdb's version includes in-frame clones alone and lacks a portion of them. The data contain roughly 75,000 clones, around 96% of them singletons. The chain uses TRBV29-1 and TRBJ1-1; weak D call: TRBD1 (5 bases). Material: PBMCs. The receptor's source is a man aged 18 to 29 in good health and CMV-seropositive. CDR3 amino acids: CSGTWGDTEAFF. The CDR3 nucleotides are TGCAGCGGGACTTGGGGGGACACTGAAGCTTTCTTT.